This entry describes one T cell receptor (beta chain). Its antigen is not known. Both 60 Vbeta primers and 13 Jbeta primers went into the PCR. Clones were sequenced by immunoSEQ multiplex PCR, and TCRdb holds only the in-frame ones, with some missing. The table has 60,000 or so clones, approximately 71% seen once. Trimming shortened V by 5 bases and J by 2 bases, and 12 bases separated the two germline ends. Germline loops: CDR1 GTSNPN, CDR2 SVGIG (reference sequence). The CDR3 runs to 13 residues. The sample is drawn from a study of cytomegalovirus exposure and HLA in healthy donors. Study summary: There were approximately 400 genotyped donors. Of these, about 81% fell in the genetic ancestry cluster associated with self-reported Caucasian donors. Whole-study findings and limits: A later examination showed that TCR association rates differed by HLA locus, with DRB1 most and HLA-C fewest. Altogether, 150 or so TCR beta chains were recorded as cytomegalovirus-associated. It was only CMV serostatus that was available as immune exposure information.

This TCR derives from a man aged 45-65 years in good health and CMV-seropositive. The chain joins TRBV30 to TRBJ2-5; maybe TRBD2 (5 bases). The sequencing sample was made of PBMCs. The chain's CDR3 is CAWGGGKQETQYF. As DNA, the CDR3 is TGTGCCTGGGGAGGCGGAAAACAAGAGACCCAGTACTTC.